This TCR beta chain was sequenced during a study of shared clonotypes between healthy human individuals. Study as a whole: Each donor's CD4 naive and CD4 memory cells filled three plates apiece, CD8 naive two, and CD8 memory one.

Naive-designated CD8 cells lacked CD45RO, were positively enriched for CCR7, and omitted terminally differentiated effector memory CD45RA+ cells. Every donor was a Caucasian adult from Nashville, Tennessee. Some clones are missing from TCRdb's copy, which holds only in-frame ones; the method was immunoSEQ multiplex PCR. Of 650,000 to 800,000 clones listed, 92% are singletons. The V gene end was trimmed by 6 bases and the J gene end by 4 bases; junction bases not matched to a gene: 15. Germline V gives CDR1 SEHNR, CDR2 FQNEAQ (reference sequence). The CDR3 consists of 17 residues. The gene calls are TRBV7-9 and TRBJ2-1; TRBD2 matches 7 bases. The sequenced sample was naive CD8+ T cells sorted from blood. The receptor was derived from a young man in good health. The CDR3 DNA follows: TGTGCCAGCAGTCTAGACGTACTAGCGACGAGTTACAATGAGCAGTTCTTC. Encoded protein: CASSLDVLATSYNEQFF.